The 17 T cell receptor beta chains listed next were all sequenced from one sample in a study of T cell responses to AZD1222 COVID-19 vaccine (dated by TCRdb to the early 2020s). The time point label, read with the paper, signifies: baseline before first vaccination. Libraries were constructed by the immunoSEQ multiplex PCR assay. The source is immuneACCESS, and TCRdb retained only in-frame sequences with V and J called. Part of the clones is not carried over; for the studies checked, unresolved V genes explain less than half of this, and the remainder is unexplained. In this sample the table shows roughly 150,000 clones, 90% to 95% of which occur a single time. The leading ten clones occupy about 1.9% of the sample. The material sequenced was peripheral blood, taken on day 0 of AZD1222 vaccination. The source is an adult in good health.

This sequence joins TRBV10-2 and TRBJ1-1, with no clear D. CDR3 length: 14 residues. Trimming removed 3 bases at V and 4 bases at J, with 12 bases between. The V gene's germline CDR1 is WSHSY and CDR2 SAAADI. As DNA, the CDR3 is TGCGCCAGCAGTGACCTAACCGTGGGCACTGAAGCTTTCTTT. Its protein product is CASSDLTVGTEAFF.

This clone was recorded a few times. CDR3 protein: CASSLLGQGIENTIYF. DNA of the CDR3: TGTGCCAGCAGCTTGTTGGGACAGGGTATCGAAAACACCATATATTTT. The V gene is TRBV7-9, the J gene TRBJ1-3, with 9 bases that match TRBD1. The germline V gene has CDR1 SEHNR and CDR2 FQNEAQ (reference sequence). The CDR3 length is 16 residues. After removal of 3 bases from V and 6 bases from J, the junction contained 9 bases not matched to a gene.

The V gene is TRBV19, the J gene TRBJ1-2; the D gene is possibly TRBD1 (5 bases). CDR1 and CDR2 (germline): LNHDA, SQIVND (reference sequence). The CDR3 has 16 amino acids. V lost 0 bases and J 8 bases, leaving 19 bases between the germline ends. The DNA for the CDR3 is TGTGCCAGTAGTATAGATCTCGGGACTCGGGTTGGAGGCTACACCTTC. Residues: CASSIDLGTRVGGYTF. Using reference TRBV19 and TRBJ1-2 for the parts outside the CDR3, the full variable domain is DGGITQSPKYLFRKEGQNVTLSCEQNLNHDAMYWYRQDPGQGLRLIYYSQIVNDFQKGDIAEGYSVSREKKESFPLTVTSAQKNPTAFYLCASSIDLGTRVGGYTFGSGTRLTVV.

The rearrangement joins TRBV9 to TRBJ1-1, with D uncertain. The CDR3 length is 14 residues. The V gene lost 2 bases and the J gene lost 2 bases, with 10 bases spanning the gap. Germline assignment: CDR1 SGDLS and CDR2 YYNGEE. CDR3 in DNA: TGTGCCAGCAGCGTTACTCCAGATAACACTGAAGCTTTCTTT. Its translation is CASSVTPDNTEAFF.

The V and J genes are TRBV10-3 and TRBJ2-2; no reliable D call. The germline V gene has CDR1 ENHRY and CDR2 SYGVKD. The CDR3 extends over 13 amino acids. CDR3 sequence (DNA): TGTGTTACATCCCCCTCGAACACCGGGGAGCTGTTTTTT. Amino acid sequence: CVTSPSNTGELFF.

This chain uses TRBV6-1 with TRBJ1-4; 10 positions match TRBD1. CDR3 length equals 14 residues. Germline lookup yields CDR1 MNHNS and CDR2 SASEGT. Unmatched junction bases numbered 3, after V lost 3 bases and J lost 8 bases. The chain's CDR3 is CASSEDRGWEKLFF. As DNA, the CDR3 is TGTGCCAGCAGTGAGGACAGGGGGTGGGAAAAACTGTTTTTT.

Only one count was recorded for this clone. The V and J genes are TRBV6-5 and TRBJ1-4; possible D gene TRBD1, 5 bases. Trimming stripped 4 bases from V and 12 bases from J, with 12 bases between. CDR3 length: 12 residues. CDR1 is MNHEY and CDR2 is SVGAGI in the germline V gene. CDR3 nucleotides: TGTGCCAGCAGTTTCAGGGATGTGGAACTGTTTTTT. Translating it yields CASSFRDVELFF.

The chain joins TRBV10-3 to TRBJ1-5, with D perhaps matching TRBD1 (5 bases). Germline V CDR1 and CDR2: ENHRY, SYGVKD. V lost 3 bases and J lost 1, with 13 bases in between. This CDR3 spans 16 amino acids. This CDR3 reads CAISDREPLSNQPQHF. Here the CDR3 DNA reads TGTGCCATCAGTGACAGGGAACCCCTGAGCAATCAGCCCCAGCATTTT.

The chain recombines TRBV5-1 with TRBJ1-1; D is unclear. The CDR3 consists of 16 residues. Looked up from germline, CDR1 is SGHRS and CDR2 is YFSETQ. V was pared by 0 bases and J by 1 base, with 13 bases between. The DNA for the CDR3 is TGCGCCAGCAGCTTGGATCGGCGGGGAGGGAACACTGAAGCTTTCTTT. Its protein is CASSLDRRGGNTEAFF.

This chain uses TRBV25-1 with TRBJ2-7; D might be TRBD2 (6 bases). V was clipped by 3 bases and J by 0 bases, with 12 bases between them. Germline values: CDR1 MGHDK, CDR2 SYGVNS. The CDR3 length is 15 residues. Written as DNA, the CDR3 is TGTGCCAGCAGTGATAATCCCGGGAGCTCCTACGAGCAGTACTTC. Its protein is CASSDNPGSSYEQYF.

This clone was detected once. The CDR3 sequence is CAWSIPGQNTGELFF. The CDR3 DNA reads TGTGCCTGGAGTATTCCGGGACAGAACACCGGGGAGCTGTTTTTT. J is TRBJ2-2 and V is TRBV30, with D possibly being TRBD1 (6 bases). The CDR3 loop spans 15 amino acids. Germline values: CDR1 GTSNPN, CDR2 SVGIG (reference sequence). Trimming cost V 2 bases and J 1 base, with 11 bases left between them. Complete variable domain (other parts from reference TRBV30 and TRBJ2-2): SQTIHQWPATLVQPVGSPLSLECTVEGTSNPNLYWYRQAAGRGLQLLFYSVGIGQISSEVPQNLSASRPQDRQFILSSKKLLLSDSGFYLCAWSIPGQNTGELFFGEGSRLTVL.

This clone was seen just once. This sequence joins TRBV5-6 and TRBJ1-5; D gene ambiguous. The CDR3 length is 15 residues. Germline CDR1 reads SGHDT; CDR2 reads YYEEEE. Trimming took 4 bases from V and 4 from J, leaving 15 bases between them. The CDR3 DNA is TGTGCCAGCAGCCGCGGACCGACCGAGAATCAGCCCCAGCATTTT. This sequence encodes CASSRGPTENQPQHF.

This chain joins TRBV27 and TRBJ1-6, with D tentatively TRBD1 (5 bases). Per the germline V gene, CDR1 is MNHEY and CDR2 is SMNVEV (reference sequence). The CDR3 extends over 13 amino acids. V shed 6 bases and J shed 5 bases, with 8 bases lying between them. The CDR3: CASRTRDNSPLHF. CDR3 in DNA: TGTGCCAGCAGGACCAGGGATAATTCACCCCTCCACTTT.

Only one count was recorded for this clone. The V gene is TRBV3-1 (or the pseudogene TRBV3-2), the J gene TRBJ2-7; D call uncertain. V was trimmed by 3 bases and J by 5 bases, leaving 5 bases between them. The germline CDR1 and CDR2 sequences are LGHDT and YNNKEL (reference sequence). The CDR3 has 11 residues. In nucleotides, the CDR3 is TGTGCCAGCAGCCAGGGGAACGAGCAGTACTTC. It codes for CASSQGNEQYF.

CDR3 region: CASRGTGGLYNEQFF. CDR3 nucleotide sequence: TGTGCCAGCAGGGGAACAGGGGGCCTCTACAATGAGCAGTTCTTC. The rearrangement joins TRBV7-2 to TRBJ2-1; the match to TRBD1 covers 9 bases. The J segment lost 3 bases and the V segment lost 6 bases, leaving 6 bases of the junction unmatched. Per germline, CDR1 SGHTA and CDR2 FQGNSA. The CDR3 consists of 15 residues.

Concerning this clone itself: The same CDR3 can be traced to other DNA sequences in this sample. The chain carries TRBV6-5 and TRBJ1-1, with D hard to call. The V and J ends lost 3 bases and 0 bases respectively, with 8 bases between them. The CDR3 has 14 residues. Looked up from germline, CDR1 is MNHEY and CDR2 is SVGAGI. The CDR3 spells CASSYGGMNTEAFF. CDR3 nucleotides: TGTGCCAGCAGTTATGGAGGGATGAACACTGAAGCTTTCTTT.

This sequence joins TRBV28 and TRBJ1-2; D unresolved. CDR3 length: 13 amino acids. With 10 bases removed from V and 5 bases from J, the gap between germline ends came to 17 bases. Germline assignment: CDR1 MDHEN and CDR2 SYDVKM. The chain's CDR3 is CAIRGPSAYGYTF. The DNA for the CDR3 is TGTGCCATTCGCGGACCGTCGGCTTATGGCTACACCTTC.